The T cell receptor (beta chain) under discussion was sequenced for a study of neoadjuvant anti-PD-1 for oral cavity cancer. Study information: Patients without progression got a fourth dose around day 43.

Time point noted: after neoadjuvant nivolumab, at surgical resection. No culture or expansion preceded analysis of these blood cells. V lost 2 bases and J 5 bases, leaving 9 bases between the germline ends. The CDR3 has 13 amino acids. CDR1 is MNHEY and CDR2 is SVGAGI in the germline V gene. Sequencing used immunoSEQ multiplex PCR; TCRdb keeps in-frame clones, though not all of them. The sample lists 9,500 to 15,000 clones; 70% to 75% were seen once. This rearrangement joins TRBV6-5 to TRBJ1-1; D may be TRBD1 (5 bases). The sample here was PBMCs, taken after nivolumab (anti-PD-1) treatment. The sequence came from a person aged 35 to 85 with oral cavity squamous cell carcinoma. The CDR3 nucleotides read TGTGCCAGCAGTTACGGGAGGGGAACTGAAGCTTTCTTT. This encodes CASSYGRGTEAFF.